The 9 T cell receptor beta chains below were found in one sample sequenced in a study of cytomegalovirus exposure and HLA in healthy donors. PCR used 60 Vbeta primers and 13 Jbeta primers. The protocol was immunoSEQ multiplex PCR, while the TCRdb copy is restricted to in-frame clones and leaves out a portion. The sample lists approximately 120,000 clones, roughly 15% occurring once. The specimen sequenced was PBMCs. Receptors originate from a female donor in good health and CMV-seropositive.

V gene TRBV4-2 combines with J gene TRBJ2-7; tentative D call: TRBD2 (5 bases). CDR3 length equals 16 residues. CDR1 is LGHNA and CDR2 is YNFKEQ in the germline V gene. The V gene lost 1 base and the J gene lost 0 bases, with 13 bases spanning the gap. The CDR3 loop reads CASSQAFNGNSYEQYF. The CDR3 DNA sequence: TGTGCCAGCAGCCAAGCCTTCAACGGGAACTCCTACGAGCAGTACTTC.

To note about this clone: This CDR3 is also generated by other DNA sequences in the sample. Here the CDR3 reads CASARGKDTEAFF. Here the CDR3 DNA reads TGTGCCAGTGCTCGCGGGAAGGACACTGAAGCTTTCTTT. The rearrangement joins TRBV6-5 to TRBJ1-1; D is unclear. The germline V gene has CDR1 MNHEY and CDR2 SVGAGI. V lost 9 bases and J lost 3, with 14 bases in between. This CDR3 comprises 13 residues.

This clone has just a few counts. V is TRBV5-8 and J is TRBJ1-2; 7 nucleotides line up with TRBD1. The V gene end was trimmed by 4 bases and the J gene end by 3 bases; junction bases not matched to a gene: 3. The CDR3 extends over 13 amino acids. Looked up from germline, CDR1 is SGHTS and CDR2 is YDEGEE. CDR3 amino acids: CASSLDRDYGYTF. DNA for the CDR3: TGTGCCAGCAGCCTCGACAGGGACTATGGCTACACCTTC.

The rearrangement links TRBV9 to TRBJ2-7; D remains unclear. The germline V and J ends were trimmed by 4 bases and 6 bases, with 20 bases remaining between them. There are 15 residues in the CDR3. Germline V gene lookup returns CDR1 SGDLS and CDR2 YYNGEE. CDR3 sequence reads: CASSPHTNRPGEQYF. As DNA, the CDR3 is TGTGCCAGCAGCCCCCACACCAACCGCCCGGGCGAGCAGTACTTC.

This clone has a handful of counts. CDR3 coding DNA: TGTGCCAGCAGCGGGAGCGGGGGGGTAGTGAGGGAGCAGTACTTC. Translated: CASSGSGGVVREQYF. V is TRBV5-4 and J is TRBJ2-7; 10 bases are shared with TRBD2. The CDR3 contains 15 residues. Germline CDR1 and CDR2: SGHNT and YYREEE (reference sequence). J gave up 7 bases and V 4 bases, and 11 bases lay outside the gene matches.

The V and J genes are TRBV6-5 and TRBJ2-7; TRBD2 might be the D (6 bases). The germline V gene encodes CDR1 MNHEY and CDR2 SVGAGI. The CDR3 is 16 residues long. V gave up 0 bases and J gave up 7 bases, with 19 bases separating them. The DNA of the CDR3 is TGTGCCAGCAGTTACTCGATAGGAGCGGAGGGCCGGGAGCAGTACTTC. Its translation is CASSYSIGAEGREQYF.

The sample holds a few counts of this clone. This chain connects TRBV11-3 to TRBJ1-5, with TRBD1 as a possible D gene (5 bases). From germline, CDR1 is SGHNT and CDR2 YENEEA. The germline V and J ends were trimmed by 5 bases and 0 bases, with 23 bases remaining between them. This CDR3 is 19 amino acids long. The CDR3 sequence: CASSARRWVWQGSNQPQHF. The CDR3 DNA reads as TGTGCCAGCAGCGCTCGAAGGTGGGTCTGGCAGGGTAGCAATCAGCCCCAGCATTTT.

This chain links TRBV2 with TRBJ1-6; 8 nucleotides match TRBD1. The J segment lost 7 bases and the V segment lost 3 bases, leaving 2 bases of the junction unmatched. CDR1 SNHLY and CDR2 FYNNEI come from the germline V gene. The CDR3 has 14 amino acids. The CDR3 DNA is TGTGCCAGCAGTGATGGACAGGGCAATTCACCCCTCCACTTT. It encodes CASSDGQGNSPLHF.

This clone was counted a few times. The chain is built from TRBV6-5 and TRBJ1-1; D is undetermined. V lost 4 bases, J lost 7 bases, and 7 bases lay in between. The CDR3 sequence is 11 residues long. The germline V gene has CDR1 MNHEY and CDR2 SVGAGI. The CDR3 DNA follows: TGTGCCAGCAGTTCCCTCCTTGAAGCTTTCTTT. Protein: CASSSLLEAFF.